The 17 T cell receptor beta chains in this list originate from one sample, sequenced in a study of blood T cell repertoires in COVID-19. Some clones are missing from TCRdb's copy, which holds only in-frame ones; the method was immunoSEQ multiplex PCR. The sample gives under 90,000 clones, about 80% of which show up once; 12% is in the top ten. Sequenced: peripheral blood. Source of these receptors: a human donor in a cohort sampled during active COVID-19.

On this clone: Other DNA sequences of this sample code for an identical CDR3. The chain recombines TRBV7-9 with TRBJ2-1; D might be TRBD2 (6 bases). CDR3 length equals 15 residues. V lost 5 bases and J lost 0, with 11 bases in between. Per germline, CDR1 SEHNR and CDR2 FQNEAQ (reference sequence). DNA for the CDR3: TGTGCCAGCAGCCCGCGGGGAAACTCCTACAATGAGCAGTTCTTC. Its translation: CASSPRGNSYNEQFF.

A single count supports this clone. The CDR3 DNA reads TGTGCCAGCAGGCCAGGGGCAGGCGATGAAAAACTGTTTTTT. Amino acids: CASRPGAGDEKLFF. The chain combines TRBV6-5 with TRBJ1-4, with D possibly being TRBD1 (6 bases). This CDR3 spans 14 amino acids. The germline V and J ends were trimmed by 6 bases and 6 bases, with 14 bases remaining between them. CDR1 and CDR2 (germline): MNHEY, SVGAGI.

The gene calls are TRBV9 and TRBJ1-5; the D is unclear. V gave up 4 bases and J gave up 4 bases, with 12 bases separating them. The CDR3 consists of 14 residues. Per the germline V gene, CDR1 is SGDLS and CDR2 is YYNGEE. The CDR3 region has the DNA TGTGCCAGCAGCCCTACCGCGGGGAATCAGCCCCAGCATTTT. It codes for CASSPTAGNQPQHF.

The chain has TRBV13 and TRBJ2-3, with 14 bases lining up with TRBD2. Germline V CDR1 and CDR2: PRHDT, FYEKMQ (reference sequence). The CDR3 has 19 amino acids. The V gene end was trimmed by 5 bases and the J gene end by 3 bases; junction bases not matched to a gene: 13. The CDR3 sequence is CASSLTSGRARDWTDTQYF. The CDR3, as DNA: TGTGCCAGCAGCCTGACTAGCGGGAGGGCCCGGGATTGGACAGATACGCAGTATTTT. Full variable domain (outside the CDR3, taken from reference TRBV13 and TRBJ2-3): AAGVIQSPRHLIKEKRETATLKCYPIPRHDTVYWYQQGPGQDPQFLISFYEKMQSDKGSIPDRFSAQQFSDYHSELNMSSLELGDSALYFCASSLTSGRARDWTDTQYFGPGTRLTVL.

This chain uses TRBV27 with TRBJ1-6; possible D gene TRBD1, 5 bases. V was pared by 2 bases and J by 11 bases, with 13 bases between. There are 14 residues in the CDR3. Germline V gives CDR1 MNHEY, CDR2 SMNVEV (reference sequence). The CDR3 is CASSLRRERTPLHF. The CDR3 bases are TGTGCCAGCAGTTTACGCAGGGAAAGAACACCCCTCCACTTT.

This clone was seen only a few times. V usage is TRBV7-9 and J usage is TRBJ2-7, with no clear D. The V gene's germline CDR1 is SEHNR and CDR2 FQNEAQ (reference sequence). Trimming took off 8 bases at V and 3 bases at J, with 11 bases between the two ends. The length of the CDR3 is 12 residues. CDR3 sequence: CASGQVDYEQYF. DNA for the CDR3: TGTGCCAGCGGTCAGGTAGACTACGAGCAGTACTTC.

This chain uses TRBV6-2 or TRBV6-3 with TRBJ1-2; 7 positions match TRBD1. The CDR3 runs 15 residues. The junction had 5 bases not matched to a gene; V was cut back by 2 bases and J by 2 bases. Per the germline V gene, CDR1 is MNHEY and CDR2 is SVGEGT. The CDR3 DNA reads as TGTGCCAGCAGTTACCGGGGACAGCCGAACTATGGCTACACCTTC. As protein: CASSYRGQPNYGYTF.

The chain recombines TRBV19 with TRBJ2-3; D possibly corresponds to TRBD1 (6 bases). Germline CDR1 is LNHDA and CDR2 is SQIVND (reference sequence). The CDR3 is 16 amino acids. V was pared by 2 bases and J by 0 bases, with 12 bases between. CDR3 nucleotides: TGTGCCAGTAGTATATTAGGACAGTCAAGCACAGATACGCAGTATTTT. Encoded protein: CASSILGQSSTDTQYF.

This chain joins TRBV28 and TRBJ1-2; 9 nucleotides match TRBD1. The CDR3 runs 15 residues. Germline CDR1 and CDR2: MDHEN and SYDVKM. Trimming cost V 6 bases and J 4 bases; bases outside gene matches: 9. Here the CDR3 reads CASSPSGTGSYGYTF. The CDR3, as DNA: TGTGCCAGCAGCCCCTCCGGGACAGGGAGCTATGGCTACACCTTC.

This clone was counted once. V gene TRBV28 combines with J gene TRBJ2-1, with 10 bases fitting TRBD2. CDR3 size: 20 residues. V lost 5 bases, J lost 6 bases, and 22 bases stayed unmatched. Germline CDR1 and CDR2: MDHEN and SYDVKM. The CDR3 loop is CASSETGTGISGRPVNEQFF. The CDR3 DNA follows: TGTGCCAGCAGTGAGACCGGGACAGGCATTAGCGGGAGGCCAGTCAATGAGCAGTTCTTC.

This rearrangement joins TRBV6-6 to TRBJ1-1; 7 bases are shared with TRBD1. After removal of 5 bases from V and 4 bases from J, the junction contained 13 bases not matched to a gene. The CDR3 runs to 16 residues. The germline CDR1 and CDR2 sequences are MNHNY and SVGAGI (reference sequence). CDR3 protein: CASSQTQSRQGTEAFF. Written as DNA, the CDR3 is TGTGCCAGCAGTCAGACCCAATCCCGACAGGGCACTGAAGCTTTCTTT.

V gene TRBV12-3 or TRBV12-4 combines with J gene TRBJ1-5, with a possible D match to TRBD1 (6 bases). The V gene lost 4 bases and the J gene lost 5 bases, with 9 bases spanning the gap. CDR3 length equals 13 residues. The CDR3 DNA sequence: TGTGCCAGCAGTTATTGGGGGCATCAGCCCCAGCATTTT. It translates to CASSYWGHQPQHF.

This clone appeared a single time. The chain links TRBV19 to TRBJ1-5; tentative D call: TRBD1 (5 bases). This CDR3 is built from 15 residues. Deletions cut 6 bases from V and 9 bases from J, with 21 bases between. Germline V gene sequence: CDR1 LNHDA, CDR2 SQIVND (reference sequence). This chain's CDR3 is CASSETAGEGRPQHF. The CDR3 DNA follows: TGTGCCAGTAGCGAAACCGCGGGGGAAGGACGGCCCCAGCATTTT.

The chain uses TRBV21-1 and TRBJ1-1; the D segment call TRBD1 is taken from the table without a DNA check. TRBV21-1 is a pseudogene locus. The CDR3 has 17 residues. CDR3 region: CASSKEGLDTRNTEAFF. The CDR3 nucleotides read TGTGCCAGCAGCAAAGAAGGTCTGGACACCAGGAACACTGAAGCTTTCTTT.

V and J are TRBV5-1 and TRBJ2-7; weak D call: TRBD2 (6 bases). CDR1 and CDR2 from the germline V gene are SGHRS and YFSETQ. The CDR3 covers 14 residues. V lost 3 bases, J lost 6 bases, and 16 bases lay in between. The DNA for the CDR3 is TGCGCCAGCAGCTGGGGGGACTTCCAATCCGAGCAGTACGTC. It specifies CASSWGDFQSEQYV.

This rearrangement joins TRBV11-3 to TRBJ2-2, with 10 bases that match TRBD2. With V trimmed by 5 bases and J by 1 base, 13 bases remained unmatched. The CDR3 loop spans 19 amino acids. The germline V gene has CDR1 SGHNT and CDR2 YENEEA. The CDR3 nucleotides are TGTGCCAGCAGCGTGCCCTTCCCCGGGACTAGCGAGAACACCGGGGAGCTGTTTTTT. Translated, it gives CASSVPFPGTSENTGELFF.

The rearrangement links TRBV28 to TRBJ2-7; 9 bases agree with TRBD1. With 2 bases clipped from V and 5 bases from J, the junction kept 7 bases outside the gene matches. Germline-derived CDR1 and CDR2 are MDHEN and SYDVKM. The CDR3 totals 15 residues. The CDR3 DNA follows: TGTGCCAGCAGTTTAGTTCGGACAGGGGACGACGAGCAGTACTTC. Encoded protein: CASSLVRTGDDEQYF.